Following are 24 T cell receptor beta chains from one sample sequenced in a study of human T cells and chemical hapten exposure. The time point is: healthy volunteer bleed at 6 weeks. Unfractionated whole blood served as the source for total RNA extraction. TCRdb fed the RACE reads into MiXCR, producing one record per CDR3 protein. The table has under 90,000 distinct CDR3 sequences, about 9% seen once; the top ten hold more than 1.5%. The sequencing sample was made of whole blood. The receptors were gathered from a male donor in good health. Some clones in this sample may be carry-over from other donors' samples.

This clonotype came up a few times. The CDR3 protein is CASGSGPSTDTQYF. In nucleotides, the CDR3 is TGTGCCAGCGGGAGCGGGCCCAGCACAGATACGCAGTATTTT. V gene TRBV12-3 or TRBV12-4 combines with J gene TRBJ2-3; tentative D call: TRBD2 (6 bases). The CDR3 extends over 14 amino acids. The V end lost 8 bases, the J end lost 0 bases, and 12 bases lay between the germline ends.

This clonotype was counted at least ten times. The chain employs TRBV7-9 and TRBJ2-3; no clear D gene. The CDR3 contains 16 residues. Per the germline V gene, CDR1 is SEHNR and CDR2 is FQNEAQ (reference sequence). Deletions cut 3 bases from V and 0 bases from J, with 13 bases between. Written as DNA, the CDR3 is TGTGCCAGCAGCTTGGAGAGACTGACTAGCACAGATACGCAGTATTTT. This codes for CASSLERLTSTDTQYF. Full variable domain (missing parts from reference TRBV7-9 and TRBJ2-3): DTGVSQNPRHKITKRGQNVTFRCDPISEHNRLYWYRQTLGQGPEFLTYFQNEAQLEKSRLLSDRFSAERPKGSFSTLEIQRTEQGDSAMYLCASSLERLTSTDTQYFGPGTRLTVL.

This CDR3 reads CASSYRGPTEAFF. The CDR3 DNA follows: TGTGCCAGCAGCTACAGGGGCCCCACTGAAGCTTTCTTT. This chain joins TRBV7-9 and TRBJ1-1; 7 bases line up with TRBD1. Germline V lookup: CDR1 SEHNR, CDR2 FQNEAQ (reference sequence). The junction had 3 bases not matched to a gene; V was cut back by 4 bases and J by 4 bases. The CDR3 is made up of 13 amino acids.

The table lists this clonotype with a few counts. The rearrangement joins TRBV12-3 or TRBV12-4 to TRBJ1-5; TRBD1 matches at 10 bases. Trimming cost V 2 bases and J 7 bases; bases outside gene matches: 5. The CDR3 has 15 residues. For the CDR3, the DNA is TGTGCCAGCAGTTTACGGGGACAGGGGCGACAGCCCCAGCATTTT. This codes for CASSLRGQGRQPQHF.

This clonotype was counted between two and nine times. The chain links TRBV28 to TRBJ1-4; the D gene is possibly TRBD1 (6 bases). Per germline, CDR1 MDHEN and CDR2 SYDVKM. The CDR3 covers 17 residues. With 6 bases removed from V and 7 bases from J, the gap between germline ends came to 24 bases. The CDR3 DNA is TGTGCCAGCAGCCTGCCCAATTTCTCAGGGGCGCGTGAAAAACTGTTTTTT. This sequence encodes CASSLPNFSGAREKLFF.

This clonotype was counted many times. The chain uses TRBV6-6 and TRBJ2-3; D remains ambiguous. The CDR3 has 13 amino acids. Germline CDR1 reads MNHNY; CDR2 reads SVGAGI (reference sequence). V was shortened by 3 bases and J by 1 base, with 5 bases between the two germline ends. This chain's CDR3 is CASSYGGTDTQYF. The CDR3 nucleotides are TGTGCCAGCAGTTATGGTGGCACAGATACGCAGTATTTT.

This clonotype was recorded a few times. The CDR3 region is CASSLAQPNTEAFF. CDR3 DNA sequence: TGTGCCAGCAGCTTAGCGCAACCGAACACTGAAGCTTTCTTT. This rearrangement joins TRBV7-6 to TRBJ1-1; unclear D gene. Trimming pared 0 bases from V and 1 base from J, leaving 6 bases between. Germline CDR1 and CDR2: SGHVS and FNYEAQ. This CDR3 spans 14 amino acids.

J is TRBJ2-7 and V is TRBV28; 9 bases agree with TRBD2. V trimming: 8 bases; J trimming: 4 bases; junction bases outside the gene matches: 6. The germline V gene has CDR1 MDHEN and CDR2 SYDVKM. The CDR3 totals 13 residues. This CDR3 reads CASGSGGLYEQYF. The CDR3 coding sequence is TGTGCCAGCGGTAGCGGGGGCCTATACGAGCAGTACTTC.

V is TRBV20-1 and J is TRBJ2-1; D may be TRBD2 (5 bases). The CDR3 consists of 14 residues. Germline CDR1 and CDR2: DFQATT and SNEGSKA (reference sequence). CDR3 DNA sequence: TGCAGCGCATTTCTAGGGAGCTCCTACAATGAGCAGTTCTTC. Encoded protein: CSAFLGSSYNEQFF.

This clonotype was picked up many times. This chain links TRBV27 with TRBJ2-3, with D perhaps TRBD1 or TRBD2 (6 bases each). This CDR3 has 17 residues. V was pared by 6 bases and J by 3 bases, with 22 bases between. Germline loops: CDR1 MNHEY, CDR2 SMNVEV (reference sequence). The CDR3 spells CASSAWGAGHRTDTQYF. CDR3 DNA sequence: TGTGCCAGCAGCGCTTGGGGGGCGGGGCACCGAACAGATACGCAGTATTTT.

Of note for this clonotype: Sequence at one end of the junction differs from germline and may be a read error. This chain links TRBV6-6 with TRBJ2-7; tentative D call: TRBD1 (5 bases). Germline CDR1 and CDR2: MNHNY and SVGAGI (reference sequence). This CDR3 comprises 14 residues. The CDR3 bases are TGTGCCATCAGTTCCTCGACAGTAGGGTTCAAGCAGTACTTC. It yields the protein CAISSSTVGFKQYF.

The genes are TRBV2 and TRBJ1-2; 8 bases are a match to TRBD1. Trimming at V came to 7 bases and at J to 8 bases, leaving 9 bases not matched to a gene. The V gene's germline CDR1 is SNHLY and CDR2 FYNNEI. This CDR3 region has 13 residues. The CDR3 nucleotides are TGTGCCAGCACCGGACAGGGTATAGGAGGCTACACCTTC. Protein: CASTGQGIGGYTF.

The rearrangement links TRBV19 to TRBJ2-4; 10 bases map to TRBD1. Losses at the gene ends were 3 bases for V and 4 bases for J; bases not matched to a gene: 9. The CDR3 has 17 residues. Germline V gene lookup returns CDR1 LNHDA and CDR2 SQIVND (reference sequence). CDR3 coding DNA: TGTGCCAGTAGTATGTGGGGGACAGGGGTAGGAAAAAACATTCAGTACTTC. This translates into CASSMWGTGVGKNIQYF.

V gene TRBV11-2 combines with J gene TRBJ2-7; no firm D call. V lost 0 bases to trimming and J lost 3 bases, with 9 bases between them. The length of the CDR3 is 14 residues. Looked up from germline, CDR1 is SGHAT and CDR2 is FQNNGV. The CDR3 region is CASSLEGGYYEQYF. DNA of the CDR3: TGTGCCAGCAGCTTAGAAGGCGGTTACTACGAGCAGTACTTC.

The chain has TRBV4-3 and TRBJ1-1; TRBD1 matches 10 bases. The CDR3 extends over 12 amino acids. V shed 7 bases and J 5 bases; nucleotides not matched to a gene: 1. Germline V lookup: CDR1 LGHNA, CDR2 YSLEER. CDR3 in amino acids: CASKDRGTEAFF. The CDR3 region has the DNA TGCGCCAGCAAGGACAGGGGGACTGAAGCTTTCTTT.

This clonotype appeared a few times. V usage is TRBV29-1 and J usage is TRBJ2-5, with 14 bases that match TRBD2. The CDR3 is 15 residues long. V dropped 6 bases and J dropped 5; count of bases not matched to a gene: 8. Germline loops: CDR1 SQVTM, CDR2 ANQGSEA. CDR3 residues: CSVVGTSGGGETQYF. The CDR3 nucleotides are TGCAGCGTCGTTGGGACTAGCGGGGGCGGGGAGACCCAGTACTTC. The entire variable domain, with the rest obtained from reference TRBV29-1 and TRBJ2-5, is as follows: SAVISQKPSRDICQRGTSLTIQCQVDSQVTMMFWYRQQPGQSLTLIATANQGSEATYESGFVIDKFPISRPNLTFSTLTVSNMSPEDSSIYLCSVVGTSGGGETQYFGPGTRLLVL.

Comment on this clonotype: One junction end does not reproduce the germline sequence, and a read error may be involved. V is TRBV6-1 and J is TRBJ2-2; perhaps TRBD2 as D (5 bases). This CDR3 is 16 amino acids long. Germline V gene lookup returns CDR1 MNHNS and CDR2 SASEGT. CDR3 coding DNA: TGTGCCAGCAGTGAAGAGCCTAGCCTGAACACCGGGGAGCTGTATTTT. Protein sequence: CASSEEPSLNTGELYF.

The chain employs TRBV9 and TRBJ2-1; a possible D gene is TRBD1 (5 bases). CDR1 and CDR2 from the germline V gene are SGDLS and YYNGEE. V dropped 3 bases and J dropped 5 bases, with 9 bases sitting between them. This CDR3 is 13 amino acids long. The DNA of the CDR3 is TGTGCCAGCAGCGGTGACAGCCACAATGAGCAGTTCTTC. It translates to CASSGDSHNEQFF.

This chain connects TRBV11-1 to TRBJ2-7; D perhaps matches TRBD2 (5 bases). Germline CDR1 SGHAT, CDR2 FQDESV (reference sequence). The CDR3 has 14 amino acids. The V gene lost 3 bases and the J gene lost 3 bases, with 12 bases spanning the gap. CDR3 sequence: CASSLEAISYEQYF. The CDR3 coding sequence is TGTGCCAGCAGCTTGGAGGCGATTAGCTACGAGCAGTACTTC.

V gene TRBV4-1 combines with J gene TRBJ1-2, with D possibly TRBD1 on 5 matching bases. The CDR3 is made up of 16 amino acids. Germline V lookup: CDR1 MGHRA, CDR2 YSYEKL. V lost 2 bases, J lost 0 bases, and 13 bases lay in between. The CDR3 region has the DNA TGCGCCAGCAGCCAAACGAGAGGGGATCCTAACTATGGCTACACCTTC. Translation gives CASSQTRGDPNYGYTF.

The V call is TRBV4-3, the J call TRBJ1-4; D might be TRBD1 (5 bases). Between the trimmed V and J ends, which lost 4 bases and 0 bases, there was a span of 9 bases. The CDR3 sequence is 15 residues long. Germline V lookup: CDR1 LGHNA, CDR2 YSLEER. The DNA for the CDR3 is TGCGCCAGCAGCCGCACAGGCTCAACTAATGAAAAACTGTTTTTT. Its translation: CASSRTGSTNEKLFF.

The CDR3 loop is CASRTALRGTEAFF. The DNA of the CDR3 is TGTGCCAGTCGGACAGCCCTGAGGGGCACTGAAGCTTTCTTT. The chain links TRBV12-3 or TRBV12-4 to TRBJ1-1; maybe TRBD1 (6 bases). Trimming left V 9 bases short and J 4 bases short, with 18 bases between. The CDR3 runs 14 residues.

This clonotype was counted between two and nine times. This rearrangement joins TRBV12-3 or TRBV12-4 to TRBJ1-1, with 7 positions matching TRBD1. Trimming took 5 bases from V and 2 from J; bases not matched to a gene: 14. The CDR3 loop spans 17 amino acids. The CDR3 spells CASSPRTGWKTNTEAFF. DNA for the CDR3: TGTGCCAGCAGTCCCCGGACAGGTTGGAAGACTAACACTGAAGCTTTCTTT.

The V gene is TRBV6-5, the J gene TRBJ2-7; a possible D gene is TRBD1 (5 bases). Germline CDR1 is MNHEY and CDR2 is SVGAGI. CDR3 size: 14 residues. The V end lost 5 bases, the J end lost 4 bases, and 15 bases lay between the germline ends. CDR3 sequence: CASSKQAASYEQYF. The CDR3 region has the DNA TGTGCCAGCAGTAAACAGGCGGCATCTTACGAGCAGTACTTC.